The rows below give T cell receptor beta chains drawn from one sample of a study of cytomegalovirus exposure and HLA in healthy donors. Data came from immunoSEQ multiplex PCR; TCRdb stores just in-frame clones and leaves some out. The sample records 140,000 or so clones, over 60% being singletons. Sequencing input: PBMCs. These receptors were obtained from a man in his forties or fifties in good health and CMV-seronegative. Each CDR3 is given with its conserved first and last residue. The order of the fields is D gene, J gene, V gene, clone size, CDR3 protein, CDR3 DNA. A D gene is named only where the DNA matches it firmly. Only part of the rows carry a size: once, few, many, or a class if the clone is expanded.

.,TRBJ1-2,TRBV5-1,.,CASSSSGGSGYTF,TGCGCCAGCAGCTCCTCAGGTGGATCGGGCTACACCTTC
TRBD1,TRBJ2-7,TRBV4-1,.,CASSPGPGQGYEQYF,TGCGCCAGCAGCCCAGGCCCGGGACAGGGCTACGAGCAGTACTTC
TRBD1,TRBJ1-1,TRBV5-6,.,CASIDRGRTEAFF,TGTGCCAGCATCGACAGGGGGCGGACTGAAGCTTTCTTT
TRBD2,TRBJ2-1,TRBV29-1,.,CSVVGLAGVDGIF,TGCAGCGTTGTGGGACTAGCGGGGGTTGACGGGATCTTC
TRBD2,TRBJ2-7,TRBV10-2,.,CASSGLAGGPHEQYF,TGCGCCAGCAGCGGACTAGCGGGAGGGCCCCACGAGCAGTACTTC
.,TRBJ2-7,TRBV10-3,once,CAIREVGALNYEQYF,TGTGCCATCAGGGAGGTTGGGGCTCTAAACTACGAGCAGTACTTC
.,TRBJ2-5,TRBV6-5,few,CASSYRGLLETQYF,TGTGCCAGCAGTTATAGGGGCCTTCTTGAGACCCAGTACTTC
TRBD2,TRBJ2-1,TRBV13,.,CASSPLGTSGSKAYNEQFF,TGTGCCAGCAGCCCGCTCGGGACTAGCGGGAGTAAAGCCTACAATGAGCAGTTCTTC
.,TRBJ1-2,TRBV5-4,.,CASSSSAGASYTF,TGTGCCAGCAGCTCCTCGGCGGGGGCCAGCTACACCTTC
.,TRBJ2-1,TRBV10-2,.,CASTRPQGGYNEQFF,TGCGCCAGCACGCGGCCCCAGGGGGGTTACAATGAGCAGTTCTTC
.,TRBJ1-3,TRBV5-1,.,CASSLGAQVSGNTIYF,TGCGCCAGCAGCTTGGGGGCGCAAGTCTCTGGAAACACCATATATTTT
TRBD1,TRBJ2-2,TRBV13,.,CASSHFGQGSTGELFF,TGTGCCAGCAGCCACTTTGGACAGGGCAGCACCGGGGAGCTGTTTTTT
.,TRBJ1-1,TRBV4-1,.,CASSMRVVTEAFF,TGCGCCAGCAGCATGAGGGTTGTCACTGAAGCTTTCTTT
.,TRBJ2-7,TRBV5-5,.,CASSSRLSYEQYF,TGTGCCAGCAGCTCCAGACTCTCCTACGAGCAGTACTTC
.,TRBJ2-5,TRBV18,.,CASSPGTIQETQYF,TGTGCCAGCTCACCAGGGACAATACAAGAGACCCAGTACTTC
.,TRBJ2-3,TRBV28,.,CASSSQPGTDTQYF,TGTGCCAGCAGCTCCCAACCGGGCACAGATACGCAGTATTTT
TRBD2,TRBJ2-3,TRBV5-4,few,CASSLQREGRDTQYF,TGTGCCAGCAGCTTGCAGCGGGAGGGGAGAGATACGCAGTATTTT
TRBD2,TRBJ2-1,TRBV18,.,CASSPNSTSGRIYNEQFF,TGTGCCAGCTCACCAAATTCTACTAGCGGGAGGATCTACAATGAGCAGTTCTTC
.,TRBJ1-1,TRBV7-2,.,CASSPVKAGEAFF,TGTGCCAGCAGCCCCGTGAAGGCGGGTGAAGCTTTCTTT
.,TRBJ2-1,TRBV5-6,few,CASSQDRSYNEQFF,TGTGCCAGCAGTCAAGACAGGTCCTACAATGAGCAGTTCTTC
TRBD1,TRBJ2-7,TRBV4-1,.,CASSQQGAEQYF,TGCGCCAGCAGCCAGCAGGGGGCCGAGCAGTACTTC
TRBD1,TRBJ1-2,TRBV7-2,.,CASSPGRGLGYGYTF,TGTGCCAGCAGCCCCGGGAGGGGGCTTGGCTATGGCTACACCTTC
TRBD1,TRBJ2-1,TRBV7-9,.,CASSYPLTGSGEQFF,TGTGCCAGCAGCTATCCATTGACAGGGTCGGGTGAGCAGTTCTTC
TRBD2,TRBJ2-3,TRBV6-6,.,CASGKLAGYTDTQYF,TGTGCCAGCGGGAAACTAGCGGGGTACACAGATACGCAGTATTTT
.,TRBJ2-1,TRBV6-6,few,CASTKAGDYSEQFF,TGTGCCAGCACCAAAGCAGGGGATTACAGTGAGCAGTTCTTC
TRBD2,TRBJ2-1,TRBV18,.,CASSTGGIDNEQFF,TGTGCCAGCTCGACGGGAGGGATCGACAATGAGCAGTTCTTC
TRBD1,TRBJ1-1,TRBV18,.,CASSQTGAHTEAFF,TGTGCCAGCTCACAGACAGGGGCGCACACTGAAGCTTTCTTT
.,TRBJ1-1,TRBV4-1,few,CASSQPGRMNTEAFF,TGCGCCAGCAGCCAACCGGGGAGGATGAACACTGAAGCTTTCTTT
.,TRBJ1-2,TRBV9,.,CASSVDDTAQWGYTF,TGTGCCAGCAGCGTAGACGACACTGCACAGTGGGGCTACACCTTC
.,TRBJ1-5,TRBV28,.,CASLFMGGQHF,TGTGCCAGCCTCTTTATGGGGGGCCAGCATTTT
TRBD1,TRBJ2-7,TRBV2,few,CASSQLDRNDYEQYF,TGTGCCAGCAGCCAACTGGACAGGAATGACTACGAGCAGTACTTC
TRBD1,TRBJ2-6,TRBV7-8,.,CASSSKRQGSGANVLTF,TGTGCCAGCAGCTCGAAGAGACAGGGCTCTGGGGCCAACGTCCTGACTTTC
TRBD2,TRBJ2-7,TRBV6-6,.,CASSYEAGAEDEQYF,TGTGCCAGCAGTTACGAGGCGGGAGCGGAAGACGAGCAGTACTTC
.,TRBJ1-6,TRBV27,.,CASSALRSGVVRLNSPLHF,TGTGCCAGCAGTGCCTTGAGGTCCGGGGTTGTGAGGCTTAATTCACCCCTCCACTTT
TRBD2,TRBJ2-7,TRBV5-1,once,CASSFRLAGASLYEQYF,TGCGCCAGCAGCTTCAGACTAGCGGGGGCCTCTCTTTACGAGCAGTACTTC
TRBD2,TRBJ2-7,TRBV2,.,CASIKRWGLADAYEQYF,TGTGCCAGCATAAAAAGGTGGGGTCTAGCGGATGCCTACGAGCAGTACTTC
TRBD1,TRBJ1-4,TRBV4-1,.,CASSQHLRGLNEKLFF,TGCGCCAGCAGCCAACACCTCAGGGGGCTCAATGAAAAACTGTTTTTT
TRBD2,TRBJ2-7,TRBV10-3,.,CAISVVAGDYEQYF,TGTGCCATCAGTGTGGTAGCGGGGGACTACGAGCAGTACTTC
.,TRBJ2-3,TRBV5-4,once,CASRYQRTSGDTQYF,TGTGCCAGCAGATATCAGCGGACCAGTGGAGATACGCAGTATTTT
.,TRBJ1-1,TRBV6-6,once,CASSSFTEAFF,TGTGCCAGCAGCTCTTTCACTGAAGCTTTCTTT
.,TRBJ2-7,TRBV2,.,CASSELNYEQYF,TGTGCCAGCAGTGAACTAAACTACGAGCAGTACTTC
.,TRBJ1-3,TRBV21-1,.,CASSKGAAGSNISGNTIYF,TGTGCCAGCAGCAAAGGGGCGGCAGGGTCTAACATCTCTGGAAACACCATATATTTT
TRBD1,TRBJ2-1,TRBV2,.,CASQTGGYLNEQFF,TGTGCCAGCCAGACAGGGGGATATTTGAATGAGCAGTTCTTC
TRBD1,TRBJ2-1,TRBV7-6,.,CASSLAGTGSMDEQFF,TGTGCCAGCAGCTTAGCCGGGACAGGGTCGATGGATGAGCAGTTCTTC